The 20 T cell receptor beta chains listed next were all sequenced from one sample in a study of glioma-infiltrating T cells (TCRdb year 2016). TCRdb names Illumina MiSeq as the instrument used. TCR alpha and beta CDR3 regions were amplified with the iRepertoire nested amplicon-rescue multiplex PCR (arm-PCR) platform from RNA. Clones were called with MiXCR by TCRdb after fastp trimmed the public reads at Q25, and only in-frame beta chains were retained. CDR3 protein duplicates are merged, each entry listing the most common genes and DNA. The sample table records about 21,000 distinct CDR3 sequences; around 23% of these occur just once. The ten largest clones add up to approximately 14% of the sample. The specimen was glioma tissue, nonneoplastic brain tissue, or PBMCs (not recorded which). The receptors were gathered from a human donor with low-grade glioma or glioblastoma, undergoing nonglioma brain surgery, or in good health (not recorded which).

The table lists this clonotype with many counts. V gene TRBV12-5 combines with J gene TRBJ1-5, with D maybe TRBD1 (5 bases). This CDR3 has 11 amino acids. V was trimmed by 6 bases and J by 11 bases, leaving 11 bases between them. Germline-derived CDR1 and CDR2 are LGHNT and FRNRAP. The CDR3 DNA reads TGTGCTAGTGGCAAATCGGGGGCCCAGCATTTT. Encoded protein: CASGKSGAQHF.

This clonotype was seen only a few times. The rearrangement uses TRBV29-1 and TRBJ2-3; D call uncertain. Looked up from germline, CDR1 is SQVTM and CDR2 is ANQGSEA. Trimming stripped 5 bases from V and 2 bases from J, with 5 bases between. This CDR3 has 11 residues. Here the CDR3 reads CSVRYTDTQYF. CDR3 nucleotides: TGCAGCGTTAGATACACAGATACGCAGTATTTT.

This clonotype qualifies as medium-sized. The genes are TRBV6-1 and TRBJ2-6; D might be TRBD1 (6 bases). Trimming removed 5 bases from V and 0 bases from J, with 14 bases in between. CDR3 size: 17 residues. CDR1 and CDR2 (germline): MNHNS, SASEGT. This CDR3 is CASSLGQFLSGANVLTF. The DNA of the CDR3 is TGTGCCAGCAGTCTAGGACAGTTCCTCTCTGGGGCCAACGTCCTGACTTTC.

The chain employs TRBV6-2 or TRBV6-3 and TRBJ2-1, with 8 nucleotides matching TRBD2. Germline loops: CDR1 MNHEY, CDR2 SVGEGT. The CDR3 spans 15 residues. V gave up 4 bases and J gave up 8 bases; unmatched junction bases: 10. CDR3 DNA sequence: TGTGCCAGCAGTTGGGGGACTAGTAAGCCCCATGAGCAGTTCTTC. Its translation is CASSWGTSKPHEQFF.

This clonotype was seen many times. The chain couples TRBV20-1 to TRBJ1-2, with no clear D. This CDR3 contains 13 residues. Germline loops: CDR1 DFQATT, CDR2 SNEGSKA (reference sequence). The germline V and J ends were trimmed by 6 bases and 8 bases, with 19 bases remaining between them. The CDR3 spells CSAPPGHQMGYTF. CDR3 in DNA: TGCAGTGCCCCTCCCGGGCATCAGATGGGCTACACCTTC.

As regards this clonotype: This may be a read error, as it is one base from a much larger clone. The chain has TRBV27 and TRBJ2-7, with D uncertain. V lost 5 bases to trimming and J lost 4 bases, with 15 bases between them. This CDR3 has 14 amino acids. Germline lookup yields CDR1 MNHEY and CDR2 SMNVEV (reference sequence). The CDR3 bases are TGTGCCAGCAGTCCCTCAGGAGCTGCATACGAGCAGTACTTC. This gives the protein CASSPSGAAYEQYF.

The chain uses TRBV7-2 and TRBJ2-1, with a tentative D call TRBD2 (6 bases). Germline loops: CDR1 SGHTA, CDR2 FQGNSA. With 5 bases removed from V and 3 bases from J, the gap between germline ends came to 14 bases. The CDR3 has 15 amino acids. The CDR3 bases are TGTGCCAGCAGCCTGACTAGTATAGTCTACAATGAGCAGTTCTTC. Residues: CASSLTSIVYNEQFF.

This clonotype was recorded at least ten times. The genes are TRBV6-1 and TRBJ2-7; no clear D gene. CDR1 is MNHNS and CDR2 is SASEGT in the germline V gene. The CDR3 spans 13 residues. V dropped 7 bases and J dropped 3 bases, with 13 bases sitting between them. The CDR3 region is CASTPTAVYEQYF. As DNA, the CDR3 is TGTGCCAGCACCCCAACAGCCGTCTACGAGCAGTACTTC.

V usage is TRBV19 and J usage is TRBJ2-3; D possibly matches TRBD1 or TRBD2 (5 bases each). CDR3 length: 15 residues. Trimming took 4 bases from V and 5 from J, leaving 16 bases between them. The germline V gene has CDR1 LNHDA and CDR2 SQIVND (reference sequence). The CDR3 region is CASSSRDGDKDTQYF. The DNA of the CDR3 is TGTGCCAGTAGTAGCCGGGACGGAGACAAAGATACGCAGTATTTT.

Notes on this clonotype: A much larger clone sits a single nucleotide away, making a read error possible. The chain couples TRBV7-2 to TRBJ2-3, with unresolved D. The assigned J gene may be wrong: the sequence end matches TRBJ1-5 better. Germline CDR1 reads SGHTA; CDR2 reads FQGNSA. CDR3 length equals 15 residues. The CDR3 nucleotides are TGTGCCAGCAGCTCACCGACGGCGAGCACAGATACGCAGCATTTT. Translated: CASSSPTASTDTQHF.

This clonotype was seen only a few times. CDR3 DNA: TGTGCCAGCAGCGTAGAAGGGAGCTCCTACGAGCAGTACTTC. Encoded protein: CASSVEGSSYEQYF. The chain links TRBV9 to TRBJ2-7; tentatively, D is TRBD2 (5 bases). Trimming removed 0 bases from V and 0 bases from J, with 7 bases in between. The CDR3 spans 14 residues. The germline V gene encodes CDR1 SGDLS and CDR2 YYNGEE.

This clonotype appeared a few times. V gene TRBV2 combines with J gene TRBJ1-4, with D uncertain. This CDR3 region has 14 residues. CDR1 and CDR2 (germline): SNHLY, FYNNEI. Between the trimmed V and J ends, which lost 4 bases and 2 bases, there was a span of 8 bases. Written as DNA, the CDR3 is TGTGCCAGCAGTGCAATCGCGACTAATGAAAAACTGTTTTTT. It codes for CASSAIATNEKLFF.

This clonotype has only a few counts. This chain joins TRBV18 and TRBJ2-5, with no clear D. The CDR3 covers 12 residues. The V gene's germline CDR1 is KGHSH and CDR2 LQKENI. Trimming removed 2 bases from V and 4 bases from J, with 5 bases in between. The CDR3 loop is CASSPERETQYF. The DNA for the CDR3 is TGTGCCAGCTCACCAGAACGAGAGACCCAGTACTTC.

This clonotype was found many times. The CDR3 DNA is TGTGCCAGCAGCTTGACAGGGGTTAACGCCTACGAGCAGTACTTC. Its protein is CASSLTGVNAYEQYF. The V gene is TRBV27, the J gene TRBJ2-7; 8 positions match TRBD1. The germline gives CDR1 MNHEY, CDR2 SMNVEV (reference sequence). The ends lost 6 bases at V and 2 bases at J; junction bases unmatched: 9. This CDR3 has 15 residues.

This clonotype is termed medium-sized. The chain joins TRBV2 to TRBJ1-1; TRBD1 aligns across 7 bases. The CDR3 totals 16 residues. The V segment lost 2 bases and the J segment 0 bases; nucleotides outside the gene matches: 6. CDR1 SNHLY and CDR2 FYNNEI come from the germline V gene. Here the CDR3 reads CASSERGGAMNTEAFF. For the CDR3, the DNA is TGTGCCAGCAGTGAAAGAGGGGGCGCGATGAACACTGAAGCTTTCTTT.

On this clonotype itself: A clone one base away is much larger, so this may be a read error. The J gene is TRBJ1-1, the V gene TRBV10-2; D ambiguous. The CDR3 loop spans 12 amino acids. Germline loops: CDR1 WSHSY, CDR2 SAAADI. CDR3 in DNA: TGCGCCAGCAGTGACGGGAACACTGAAACTTTCTTT. This codes for CASSDGNTETFF.

This clonotype was detected only a few times. A much larger clone is a single base away; this may be a read error. This chain uses TRBV7-2 with TRBJ1-4; 7 nucleotides match TRBD1. The CDR3 is 15 residues long. Per the germline V gene, CDR1 is SGHTA and CDR2 is FQGNSA. The CDR3 nucleotides read TGTGCCCGCAGCTCGAACAGGGGTCATAATGAAAAACTGTTTTTT. This gives the protein CARSSNRGHNEKLFF.

The rearrangement uses TRBV27 and TRBJ1-4; possibly TRBD1 for D (6 bases). Between the trimmed V and J ends, which lost 6 bases and 8 bases, there was a span of 13 bases. The CDR3 is made up of 13 amino acids. Germline lookup yields CDR1 MNHEY and CDR2 SMNVEV (reference sequence). Here the CDR3 reads CASSLQGPEKLFF. The CDR3 region has the DNA TGTGCCAGCAGCTTACAGGGCCCGGAAAAACTGTTTTTT.

The V call is TRBV7-2, the J call TRBJ2-7, with D maybe TRBD1 (5 bases). Per the germline V gene, CDR1 is SGHTA and CDR2 is FQGNSA. Trimming removed 2 bases at V and 2 bases at J, with 7 bases between. This CDR3 spans 13 amino acids. This CDR3 is CASSLTGAYEQYF. The CDR3 region has the DNA TGTGCCAGCAGCTTAACAGGCGCCTACGAGCAGTACTTC. The full variable domain, rest sourced from reference TRBV7-2 and TRBJ2-7, is GAGVSQSPSNKVTEKGKDVELRCDPISGHTALYWYRQSLGQGLEFLIYFQGNSAPDKSGLPSDRFSAERTGGSVSTLTIQRTQQEDSAVYLCASSLTGAYEQYFGPGTRLTVT.

This clonotype has more than one count but fewer than ten. V usage is TRBV12-3 or TRBV12-4 and J usage is TRBJ2-3; 10 nucleotides agree with TRBD2. The ends lost 3 bases at V and 5 bases at J; junction bases unmatched: 5. The CDR3 has 15 residues. Here the CDR3 DNA reads TGTGCCAGCAGTTTTAGAGCGGGGGGGGTAGATACGCAGTATTTT. Amino acids: CASSFRAGGVDTQYF.